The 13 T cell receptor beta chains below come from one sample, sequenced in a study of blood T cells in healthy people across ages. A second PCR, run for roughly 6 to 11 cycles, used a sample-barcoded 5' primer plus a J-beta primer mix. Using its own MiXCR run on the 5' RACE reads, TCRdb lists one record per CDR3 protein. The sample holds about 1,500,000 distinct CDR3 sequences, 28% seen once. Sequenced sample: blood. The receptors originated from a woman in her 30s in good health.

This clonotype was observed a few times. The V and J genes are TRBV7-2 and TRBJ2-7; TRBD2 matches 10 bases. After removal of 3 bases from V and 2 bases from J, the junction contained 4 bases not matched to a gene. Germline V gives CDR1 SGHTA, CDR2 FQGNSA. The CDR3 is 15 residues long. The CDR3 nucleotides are TGTGCCAGCAGCTTCCGGACTAGCGGCCCCTACGAGCAGTACTTC. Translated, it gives CASSFRTSGPYEQYF.

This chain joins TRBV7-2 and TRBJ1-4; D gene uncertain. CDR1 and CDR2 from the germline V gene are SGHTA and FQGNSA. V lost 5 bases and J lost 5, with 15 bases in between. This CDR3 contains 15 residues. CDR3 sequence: CASSPQREYNEKLFF. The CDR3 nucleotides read TGTGCCAGCAGCCCCCAGCGGGAGTACAATGAAAAACTGTTTTTT.

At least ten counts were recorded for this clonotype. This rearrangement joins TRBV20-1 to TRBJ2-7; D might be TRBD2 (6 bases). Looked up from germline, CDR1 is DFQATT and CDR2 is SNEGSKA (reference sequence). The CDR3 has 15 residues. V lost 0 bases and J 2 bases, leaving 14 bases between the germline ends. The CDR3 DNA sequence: TGCAGTGCTAGAGATGGGGCGGGGATAGCCTACGAGCAGTACTTC. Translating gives CSARDGAGIAYEQYF.

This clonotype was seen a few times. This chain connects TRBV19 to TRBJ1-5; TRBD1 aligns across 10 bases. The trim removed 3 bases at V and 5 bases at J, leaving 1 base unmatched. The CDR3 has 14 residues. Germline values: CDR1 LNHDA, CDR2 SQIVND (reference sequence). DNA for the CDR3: TGTGCCAGTAGTATGACAGGGGGCTATCAGCCCCAGCATTTT. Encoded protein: CASSMTGGYQPQHF.

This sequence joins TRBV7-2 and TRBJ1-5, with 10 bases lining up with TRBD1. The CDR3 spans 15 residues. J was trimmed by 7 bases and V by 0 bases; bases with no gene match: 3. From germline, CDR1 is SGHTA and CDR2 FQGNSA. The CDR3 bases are TGTGCCAGCAGCTTAGCGAGGGACAGGGGACAGCCCCAGCATTTT. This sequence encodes CASSLARDRGQPQHF.

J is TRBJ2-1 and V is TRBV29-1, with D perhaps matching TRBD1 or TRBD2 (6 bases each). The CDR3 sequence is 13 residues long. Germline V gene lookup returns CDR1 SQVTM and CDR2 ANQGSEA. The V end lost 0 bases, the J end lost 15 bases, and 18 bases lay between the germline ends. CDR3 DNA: TGCAGCGTTGAAGAAGGGGGTCGACGGGGGACGTTCTTC. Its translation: CSVEEGGRRGTFF.

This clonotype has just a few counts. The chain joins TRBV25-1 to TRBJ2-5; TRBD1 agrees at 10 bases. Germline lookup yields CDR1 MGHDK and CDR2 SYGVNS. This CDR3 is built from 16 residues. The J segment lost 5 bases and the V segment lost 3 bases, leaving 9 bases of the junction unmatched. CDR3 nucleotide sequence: TGTGCCAGCAGTGACGCAAGACAGGGGGCCGGCGAGACCCAGTACTTC. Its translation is CASSDARQGAGETQYF.

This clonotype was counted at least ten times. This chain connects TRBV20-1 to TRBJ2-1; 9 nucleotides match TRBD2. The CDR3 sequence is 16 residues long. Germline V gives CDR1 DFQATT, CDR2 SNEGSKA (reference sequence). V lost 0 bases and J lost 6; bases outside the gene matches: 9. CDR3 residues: CSARDRGTSSPNEQFF. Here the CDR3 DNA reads TGCAGTGCTAGAGATCGCGGGACTAGCTCCCCCAATGAGCAGTTCTTC.

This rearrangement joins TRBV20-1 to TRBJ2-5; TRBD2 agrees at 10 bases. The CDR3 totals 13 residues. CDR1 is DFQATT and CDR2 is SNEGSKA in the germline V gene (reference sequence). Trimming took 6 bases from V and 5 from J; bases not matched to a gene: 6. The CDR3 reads CSAKREGPETQYF. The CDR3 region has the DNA TGCAGTGCAAAGCGGGAGGGCCCTGAGACCCAGTACTTC.

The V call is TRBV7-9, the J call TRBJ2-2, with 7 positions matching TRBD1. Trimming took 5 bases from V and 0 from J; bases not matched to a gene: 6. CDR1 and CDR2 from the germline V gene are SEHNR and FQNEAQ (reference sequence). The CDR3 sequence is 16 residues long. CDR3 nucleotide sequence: TGTGCCAGCAGCGACAGACAGGGCGCGAACACCGGGGAGCTGTTTTTT. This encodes CASSDRQGANTGELFF.

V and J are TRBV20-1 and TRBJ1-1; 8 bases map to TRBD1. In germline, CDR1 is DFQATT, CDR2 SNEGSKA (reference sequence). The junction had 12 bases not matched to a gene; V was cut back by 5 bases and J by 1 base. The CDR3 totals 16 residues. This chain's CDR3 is CSASAAGGLANTEAFF. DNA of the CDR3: TGCAGTGCTTCTGCCGCAGGGGGCCTAGCGAACACTGAAGCTTTCTTT.

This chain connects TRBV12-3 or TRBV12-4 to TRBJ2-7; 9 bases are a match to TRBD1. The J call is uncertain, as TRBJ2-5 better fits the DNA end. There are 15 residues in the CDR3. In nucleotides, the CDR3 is TGTGCCAGCAGTTCAACAGGGGGCTCGGGAGAGACCCAGTACTTC. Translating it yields CASSSTGGSGETQYF.

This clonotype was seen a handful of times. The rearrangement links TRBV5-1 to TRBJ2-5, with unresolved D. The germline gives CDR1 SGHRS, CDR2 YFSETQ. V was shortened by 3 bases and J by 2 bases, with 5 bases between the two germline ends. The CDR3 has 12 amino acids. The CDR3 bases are TGCGCCAGCAGCTCCGAGCAAGAGACCCAGTACTTC. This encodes CASSSEQETQYF.